The 13 T cell receptor beta chains given below trace back to one sample, sequenced in a study of blood T cell repertoires in COVID-19. Method: immunoSEQ multiplex PCR; TCRdb's copy keeps in-frame clones and lacks some. The sample shows 100,000 or so clones, roughly 76% of them seen only once. The sample comprised peripheral blood. The receptors derive from a human donor in a cohort sampled during active COVID-19.

The V call is TRBV7-9, the J call TRBJ1-1, with TRBD1 matching 7 bases. In germline, CDR1 is SEHNR, CDR2 FQNEAQ (reference sequence). The CDR3 totals 14 residues. The J segment lost 4 bases and the V segment lost 1 base, leaving 3 bases of the junction unmatched. CDR3 loop: CASSLDRGSTEAFF. CDR3 in DNA: TGTGCCAGCAGCTTAGACAGGGGTTCCACTGAAGCTTTCTTT.

The chain links TRBV7-6 to TRBJ1-1, with D perhaps matching TRBD1 (6 bases). The CDR3 spans 13 residues. The V and J ends lost 5 bases and 7 bases respectively, with 14 bases between them. From germline, CDR1 is SGHVS and CDR2 FNYEAQ. CDR3 bases: TGTGCCAGCAGCCCCCGGGGGGCCCATGAAGCTTTCTTT. This codes for CASSPRGAHEAFF. The whole variable domain, filled in from reference TRBV7-6 and TRBJ1-1, reads GAGVSQSPRYKVTKRGQDVALRCDPISGHVSLYWYRQALGQGPEFLTYFNYEAQQDKSGLPNDRFSAERPEGSISTLTIQRTEQRDSAMYRCASSPRGAHEAFFGQGTRLTVV.

This chain joins TRBV19 and TRBJ1-1; 12 bases match TRBD1. V lost 4 bases to trimming and J lost 4 bases; unmatched junction nucleotides: 7. The germline V gene has CDR1 LNHDA and CDR2 SQIVND (reference sequence). The CDR3 is made up of 16 amino acids. In nucleotides, the CDR3 is TGTGCCAGTAGTAGAGGGACAGGGGGCCGCAGCACTGAAGCTTTCTTT. Translating gives CASSRGTGGRSTEAFF. The full variable domain, its missing parts supplied by reference TRBV19 and TRBJ1-1, is DGGITQSPKYLFRKEGQNVTLSCEQNLNHDAMYWYRQDPGQGLRLIYYSQIVNDFQKGDIAEGYSVSREKKESFPLTVTSAQKNPTAFYLCASSRGTGGRSTEAFFGQGTRLTVV.

The chain employs TRBV29-1 and TRBJ2-7; 7 positions match TRBD2. The trim removed 5 bases at V and 0 bases at J, leaving 7 bases unmatched. The CDR3 totals 14 residues. Germline CDR1 is SQVTM and CDR2 is ANQGSEA. CDR3 nucleotide sequence: TGCAGCGTTCTCGGGGGGATCGTCTCCTACGAGCAGTACTTC. It is translated as CSVLGGIVSYEQYF.

This chain uses TRBV7-2 with TRBJ2-5, with TRBD2 matching 12 bases. The junction had 5 bases not matched to a gene; V was cut back by 0 bases and J by 0 bases. There are 18 residues in the CDR3. Germline-derived CDR1 and CDR2 are SGHTA and FQGNSA. This CDR3 reads CASSLARLAGGYQETQYF. CDR3 coding DNA: TGTGCCAGCAGCTTAGCGCGGCTAGCGGGGGGGTACCAAGAGACCCAGTACTTC. The entire variable domain, with the rest obtained from reference TRBV7-2 and TRBJ2-5, is as follows: GAGVSQSPSNKVTEKGKDVELRCDPISGHTALYWYRQSLGQGLEFLIYFQGNSAPDKSGLPSDRFSAERTGGSVSTLTIQRTQQEDSAVYLCASSLARLAGGYQETQYFGPGTRLLVL.

The rearrangement uses TRBV3-1 (or the pseudogene TRBV3-2) and TRBJ2-4; D is possibly TRBD2 (6 bases). Germline V gene sequence: CDR1 LGHDT, CDR2 YNNKEL (reference sequence). V lost 1 base and J lost 6, with 13 bases in between. This CDR3 is built from 15 residues. The DNA for the CDR3 is TGTGCCAGCAGCCAAGTTCTACTGGGGGGAAACATTCAGTACTTC. It specifies CASSQVLLGGNIQYF.

This clone showed up just a few times. The chain is built from TRBV11-2 and TRBJ2-7; TRBD2 aligns across 14 bases. After removal of 1 base from V and 3 bases from J, the junction contained 5 bases not matched to a gene. The CDR3 is 17 amino acids. In germline, CDR1 is SGHAT, CDR2 FQNNGV. CDR3 coding DNA: TGTGCCAGCAGCTTAGTCGGACTAGCGGGAGGACGCTACGAGCAGTACTTC. It translates to CASSLVGLAGGRYEQYF.

This clone showed up just a few times. This rearrangement joins TRBV12-3 or TRBV12-4 to TRBJ1-2; the match to TRBD1 covers 8 bases. The ends lost 7 bases at V and 4 bases at J; junction bases unmatched: 5. The length of the CDR3 is 13 residues. Here the CDR3 reads CASTVDRAYGYTF. Here the CDR3 DNA reads TGTGCCAGCACTGTGGACAGGGCCTATGGCTACACCTTC.

The V and J genes are TRBV5-6 and TRBJ2-1; D is perhaps TRBD2 (6 bases). The CDR3 is made up of 12 amino acids. V was trimmed by 4 bases and J by 10 bases, leaving 12 bases between them. Germline lookup yields CDR1 SGHDT and CDR2 YYEEEE. CDR3 DNA: TGTGCCAGCAGCCTAAGGAGGGACGAGCAGTTCTTC. Translation: CASSLRRDEQFF. Full variable domain (remainder filled in from reference TRBV5-6 and TRBJ2-1): DAGVTQSPTHLIKTRGQQVTLRCSPKSGHDTVSWYQQALGQGPQFIFQYYEEEERQRGNFPDRFSGHQFPNYSSELNVNALLLGDSALYLCASSLRRDEQFFGPGTRLTVL.

This clone was observed once. V and J are TRBV7-2 and TRBJ2-5; 9 nucleotides match TRBD1. With V trimmed by 1 base and J by 7 bases, 4 bases remained unmatched. The length of the CDR3 is 14 residues. CDR1 and CDR2 (germline): SGHTA, FQGNSA. The DNA for the CDR3 is TGTGCCAGCAGCTTAGAGGACAGGGGAGGGACCCAGTACTTC. Its protein is CASSLEDRGGTQYF.

This chain links TRBV24-1 with TRBJ1-2, with D tentatively TRBD1 (6 bases). Trimming removed 7 bases from V and 8 bases from J, with 19 bases in between. The CDR3 has 14 residues. CDR1 and CDR2 (germline): KGHDR, SFDVKD. CDR3 region: CATSGADSRFGYTF. The DNA for the CDR3 is TGTGCCACCAGCGGCGCGGACAGCCGGTTCGGCTACACCTTC.

The gene calls are TRBV7-3 and TRBJ2-7; a weak D match, TRBD2 (5 bases). V shed 7 bases and J shed 0 bases, with 22 bases lying between them. This CDR3 comprises 17 residues. Per the germline V gene, CDR1 is SGHTA and CDR2 is FQGTGA. CDR3 coding DNA: TGTGCCAGCACCAATACGGACCCGAGGGCCTACTCCTACGAGCAGTACTTC. Translated: CASTNTDPRAYSYEQYF. The whole variable domain, filled in from reference TRBV7-3 and TRBJ2-7, reads GAGVSQTPSNKVTEKGKYVELRCDPISGHTALYWYRQSLGQGPEFLIYFQGTGAADDSGLPNDRFFAVRPEGSVSTLKIQRTERGDSAVYLCASTNTDPRAYSYEQYFGPGTRLTVT.

The chain uses TRBV9 and TRBJ2-6; tentative D call: TRBD1 (6 bases). Between the trimmed V and J ends, which lost 1 base and 0 bases, there was a span of 11 bases. CDR3 length: 17 residues. The germline V gene has CDR1 SGDLS and CDR2 YYNGEE. In DNA form, the CDR3 reads TGTGCCAGCAGCGTAAGGGGACAAAGCTCTGGGGCCAACGTCCTGACTTTC. Protein product: CASSVRGQSSGANVLTF.